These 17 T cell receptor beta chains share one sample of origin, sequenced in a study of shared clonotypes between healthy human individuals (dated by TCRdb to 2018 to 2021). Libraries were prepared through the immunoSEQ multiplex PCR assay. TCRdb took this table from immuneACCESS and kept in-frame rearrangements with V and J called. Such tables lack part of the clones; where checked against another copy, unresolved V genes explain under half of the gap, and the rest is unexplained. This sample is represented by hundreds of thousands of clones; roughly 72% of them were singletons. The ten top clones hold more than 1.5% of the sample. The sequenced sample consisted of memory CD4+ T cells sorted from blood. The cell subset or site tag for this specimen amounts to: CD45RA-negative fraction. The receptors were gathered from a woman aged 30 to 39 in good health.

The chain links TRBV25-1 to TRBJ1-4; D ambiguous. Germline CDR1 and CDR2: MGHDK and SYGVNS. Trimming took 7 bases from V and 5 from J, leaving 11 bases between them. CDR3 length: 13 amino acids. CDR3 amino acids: CASTAGHNEKLFF. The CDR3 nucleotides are TGTGCCAGCACGGCAGGTCACAATGAAAAACTGTTTTTT. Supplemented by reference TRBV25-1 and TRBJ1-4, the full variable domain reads EADIYQTPRYLVIGTGKKITLECSQTMGHDKMYWYQQDPGMELHLIHYSYGVNSTEKGDLSSESTVSRIRTEHFPLTLESARPSHTSQYLCASTAGHNEKLFFGSGTQLSVL.

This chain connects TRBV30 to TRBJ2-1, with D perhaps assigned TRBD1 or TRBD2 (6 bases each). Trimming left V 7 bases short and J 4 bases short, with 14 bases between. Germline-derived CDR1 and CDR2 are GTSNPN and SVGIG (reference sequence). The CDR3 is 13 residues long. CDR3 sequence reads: CASAGQAYNEQFF. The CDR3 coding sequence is TGTGCCTCCGCGGGACAAGCTTACAATGAGCAGTTCTTC.

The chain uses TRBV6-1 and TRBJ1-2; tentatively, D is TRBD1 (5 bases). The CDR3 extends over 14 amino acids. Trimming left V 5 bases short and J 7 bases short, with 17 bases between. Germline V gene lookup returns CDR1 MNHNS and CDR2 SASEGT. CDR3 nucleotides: TGTGCCAGCAGTTCGAAAAGGGGAGTGGTTGGCTACACCTTC. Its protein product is CASSSKRGVVGYTF.

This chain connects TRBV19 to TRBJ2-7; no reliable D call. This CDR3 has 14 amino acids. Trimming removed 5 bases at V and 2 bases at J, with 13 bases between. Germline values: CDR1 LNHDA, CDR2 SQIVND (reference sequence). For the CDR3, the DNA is TGTGCCAGTAGTGTTACTGGCTTGGCCTACGAGCAGTACTTC. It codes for CASSVTGLAYEQYF. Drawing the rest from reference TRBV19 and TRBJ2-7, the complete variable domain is DGGITQSPKYLFRKEGQNVTLSCEQNLNHDAMYWYRQDPGQGLRLIYYSQIVNDFQKGDIAEGYSVSREKKESFPLTVTSAQKNPTAFYLCASSVTGLAYEQYFGPGTRLTVT.

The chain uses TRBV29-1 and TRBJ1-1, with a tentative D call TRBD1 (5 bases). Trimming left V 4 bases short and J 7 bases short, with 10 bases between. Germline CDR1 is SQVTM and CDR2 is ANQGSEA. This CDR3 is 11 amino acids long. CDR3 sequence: CSVGRGIEAFF. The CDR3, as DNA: TGCAGCGTTGGACGGGGGATTGAAGCTTTCTTT.

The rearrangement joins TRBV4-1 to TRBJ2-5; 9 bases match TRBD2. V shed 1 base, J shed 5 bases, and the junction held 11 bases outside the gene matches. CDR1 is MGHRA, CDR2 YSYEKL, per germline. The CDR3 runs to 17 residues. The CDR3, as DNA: TGCGCCAGCAGCCAAGGGTCAGGCACGAGCGGGAGGGAGACCCAGTACTTC. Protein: CASSQGSGTSGRETQYF.

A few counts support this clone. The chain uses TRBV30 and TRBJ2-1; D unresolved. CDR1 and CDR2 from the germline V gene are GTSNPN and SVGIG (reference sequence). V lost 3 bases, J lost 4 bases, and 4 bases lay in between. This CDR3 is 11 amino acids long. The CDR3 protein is CAWRRYNEQFF. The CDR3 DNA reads TGTGCCTGGAGGAGGTACAATGAGCAGTTCTTC.

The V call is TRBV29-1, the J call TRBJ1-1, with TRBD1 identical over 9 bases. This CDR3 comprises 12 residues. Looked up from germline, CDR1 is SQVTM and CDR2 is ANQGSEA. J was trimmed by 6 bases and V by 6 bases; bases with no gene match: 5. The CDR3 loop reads CSVRTGAAEAFF. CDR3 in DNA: TGCAGCGTACGGACAGGGGCGGCTGAAGCTTTCTTT.

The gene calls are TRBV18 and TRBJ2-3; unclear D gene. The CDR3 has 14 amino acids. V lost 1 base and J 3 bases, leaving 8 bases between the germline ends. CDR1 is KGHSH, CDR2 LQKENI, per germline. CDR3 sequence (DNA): TGTGCCAGCTCACCACGCCAACAGACAGATACGCAGTATTTT. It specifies CASSPRQQTDTQYF.

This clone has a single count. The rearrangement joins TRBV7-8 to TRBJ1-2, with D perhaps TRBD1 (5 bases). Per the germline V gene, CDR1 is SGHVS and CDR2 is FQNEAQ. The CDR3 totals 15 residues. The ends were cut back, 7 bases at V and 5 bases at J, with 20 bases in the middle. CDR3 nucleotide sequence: TGTGCCAGCAAACCTACCCGGGACGACAGATATGGCTACACCTTC. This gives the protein CASKPTRDDRYGYTF.

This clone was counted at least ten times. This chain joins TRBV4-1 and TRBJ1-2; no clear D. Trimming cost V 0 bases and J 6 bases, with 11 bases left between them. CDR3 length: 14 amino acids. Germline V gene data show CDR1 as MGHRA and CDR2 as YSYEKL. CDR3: CASSQDPGRNGYTF. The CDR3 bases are TGCGCCAGCAGCCAAGACCCGGGGAGGAATGGCTACACCTTC.

Written as DNA, the CDR3 is TGTGCCAGCAGTTTATATAGGGGCGTTCAGCCCCAGCATTTT. It yields the protein CASSLYRGVQPQHF. This chain uses TRBV28 with TRBJ1-5; D might be TRBD1 (5 bases). CDR1 is MDHEN and CDR2 is SYDVKM in the germline V gene. The CDR3 contains 14 residues. V lost 1 base and J 6 bases, leaving 10 bases between the germline ends.

The CDR3 loop reads CASSTWGTGANVLTF. The CDR3 DNA sequence: TGTGCCAGCTCCACGTGGGGGACTGGGGCCAACGTCCTGACTTTC. The rearrangement joins TRBV7-9 to TRBJ2-6, with D perhaps assigned TRBD1 or TRBD2 (5 bases each). Germline values: CDR1 SEHNR, CDR2 FQNEAQ (reference sequence). The germline V and J ends were trimmed by 8 bases and 2 bases, with 13 bases remaining between them. This CDR3 spans 15 amino acids.

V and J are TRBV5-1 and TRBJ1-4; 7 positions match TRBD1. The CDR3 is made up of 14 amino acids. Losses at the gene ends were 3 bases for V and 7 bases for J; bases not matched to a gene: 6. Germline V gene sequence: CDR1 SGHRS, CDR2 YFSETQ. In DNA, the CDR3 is TGCGCCAGCAGCTATGACAGGGCCACTGAAAAACTGTTTTTT. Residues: CASSYDRATEKLFF.

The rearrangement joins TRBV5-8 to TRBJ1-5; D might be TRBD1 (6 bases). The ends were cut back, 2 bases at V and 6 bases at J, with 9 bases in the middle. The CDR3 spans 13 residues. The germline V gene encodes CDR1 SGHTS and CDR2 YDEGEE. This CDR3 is CASSLDRSQPQHF. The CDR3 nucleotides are TGTGCCAGCAGCTTAGACAGGAGTCAGCCCCAGCATTTT.

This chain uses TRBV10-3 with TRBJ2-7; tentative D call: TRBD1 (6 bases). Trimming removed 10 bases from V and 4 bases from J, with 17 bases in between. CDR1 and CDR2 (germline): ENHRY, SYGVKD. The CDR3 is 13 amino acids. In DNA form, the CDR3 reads TGTGCCACCCACGCGGCCGGACAGTACGAGCAGTACTTC. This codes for CATHAAGQYEQYF.

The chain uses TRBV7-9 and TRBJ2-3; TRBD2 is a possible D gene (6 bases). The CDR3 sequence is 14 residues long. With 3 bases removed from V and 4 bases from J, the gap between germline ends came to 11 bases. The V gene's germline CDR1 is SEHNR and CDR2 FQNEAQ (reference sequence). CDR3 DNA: TGTGCCAGCAGCTTGACTAGTTCGGCAGATACGCAGTATTTT. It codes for CASSLTSSADTQYF. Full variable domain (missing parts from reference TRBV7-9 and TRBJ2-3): DTGVSQNPRHKITKRGQNVTFRCDPISEHNRLYWYRQTLGQGPEFLTYFQNEAQLEKSRLLSDRFSAERPKGSFSTLEIQRTEQGDSAMYLCASSLTSSADTQYFGPGTRLTVL.